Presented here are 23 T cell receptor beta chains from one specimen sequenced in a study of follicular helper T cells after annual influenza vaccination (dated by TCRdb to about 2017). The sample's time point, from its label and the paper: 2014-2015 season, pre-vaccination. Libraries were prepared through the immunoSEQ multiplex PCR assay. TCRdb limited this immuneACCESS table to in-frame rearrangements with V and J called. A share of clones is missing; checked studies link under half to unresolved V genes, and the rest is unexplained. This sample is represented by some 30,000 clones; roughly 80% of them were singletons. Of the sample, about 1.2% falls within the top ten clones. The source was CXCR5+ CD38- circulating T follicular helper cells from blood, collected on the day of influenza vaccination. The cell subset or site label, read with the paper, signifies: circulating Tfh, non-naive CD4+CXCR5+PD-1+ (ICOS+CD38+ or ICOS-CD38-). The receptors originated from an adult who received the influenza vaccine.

This CDR3 is CASSLRRDRVYEQYF. The CDR3 DNA reads TGTGCCAGCAGCTTACGCCGGGACAGGGTTTACGAGCAGTACTTC. The chain is built from TRBV5-6 and TRBJ2-7, with 9 bases identical to TRBD1. The trim removed 2 bases at V and 4 bases at J, leaving 7 bases unmatched. CDR3 length: 15 residues. Germline V gene sequence: CDR1 SGHDT, CDR2 YYEEEE.

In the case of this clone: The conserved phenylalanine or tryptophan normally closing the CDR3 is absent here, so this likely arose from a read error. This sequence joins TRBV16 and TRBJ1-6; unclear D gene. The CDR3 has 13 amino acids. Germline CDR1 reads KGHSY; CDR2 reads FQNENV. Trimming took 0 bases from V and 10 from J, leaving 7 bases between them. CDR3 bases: TGTGCCAGCAGCCAATCGATGGACTCACCCCTCCACCTT. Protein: CASSQSMDSPLHL.

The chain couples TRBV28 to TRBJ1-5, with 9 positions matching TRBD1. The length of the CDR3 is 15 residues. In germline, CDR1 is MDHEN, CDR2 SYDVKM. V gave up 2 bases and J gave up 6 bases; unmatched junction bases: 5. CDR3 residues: CASSLPGQGAQPQHF. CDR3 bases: TGTGCCAGCAGTTTACCGGGACAGGGCGCTCAGCCCCAGCATTTT.

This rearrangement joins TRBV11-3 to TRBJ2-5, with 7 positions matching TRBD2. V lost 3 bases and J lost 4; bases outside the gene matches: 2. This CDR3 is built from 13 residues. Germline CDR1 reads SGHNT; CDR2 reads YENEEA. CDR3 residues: CASSLGTIETQYF. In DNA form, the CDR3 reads TGTGCCAGCAGCTTGGGGACTATAGAGACCCAGTACTTC.

The chain's CDR3 is CASSLKGQRYTF. The CDR3 region has the DNA TGTGCCAGCAGTTTAAAGGGACAACGCTACACCTTC. This chain links TRBV27 with TRBJ1-2; weak D call: TRBD1 (6 bases). Germline lookup yields CDR1 MNHEY and CDR2 SMNVEV (reference sequence). CDR3 length equals 12 residues. Trimming cost V 2 bases and J 9 bases, with 10 bases left between them.

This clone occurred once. The CDR3 nucleotides are TGTGCCAGCCGAAAAAAGGGACAGCTCATGAACACTGAAGCTTTCTTT. Its translation: CASRKKGQLMNTEAFF. The chain recombines TRBV27 with TRBJ1-1; 7 nucleotides line up with TRBD1. The V gene end was trimmed by 8 bases and the J gene end by 0 bases; junction bases not matched to a gene: 12. Germline V gene sequence: CDR1 MNHEY, CDR2 SMNVEV (reference sequence). The CDR3 consists of 16 residues.

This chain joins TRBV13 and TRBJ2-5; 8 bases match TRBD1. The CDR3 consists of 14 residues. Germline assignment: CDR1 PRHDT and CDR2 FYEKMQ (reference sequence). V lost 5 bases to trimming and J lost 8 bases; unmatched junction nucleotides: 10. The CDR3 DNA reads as TGTGCCAGCAGCCCGCGAACAGGGGGTAACACCCAGTACTTC. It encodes CASSPRTGGNTQYF.

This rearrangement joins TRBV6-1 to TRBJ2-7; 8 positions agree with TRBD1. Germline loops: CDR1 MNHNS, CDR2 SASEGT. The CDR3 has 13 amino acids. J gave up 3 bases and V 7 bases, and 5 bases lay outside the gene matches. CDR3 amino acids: CASTYGQGYEQYF. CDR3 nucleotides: TGTGCCAGCACCTATGGACAGGGCTACGAGCAGTACTTC.

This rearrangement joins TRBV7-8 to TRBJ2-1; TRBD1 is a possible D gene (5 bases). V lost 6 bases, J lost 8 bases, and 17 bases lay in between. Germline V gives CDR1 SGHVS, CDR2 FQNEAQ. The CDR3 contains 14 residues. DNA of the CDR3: TGTGCCAGCAGTACAGGAACGGATTTCCATGAGCAGTTCTTC. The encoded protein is CASSTGTDFHEQFF.

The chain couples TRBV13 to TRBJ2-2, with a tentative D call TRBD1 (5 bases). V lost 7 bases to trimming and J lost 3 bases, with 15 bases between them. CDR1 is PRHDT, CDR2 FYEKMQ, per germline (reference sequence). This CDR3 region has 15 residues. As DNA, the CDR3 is TGTGCCAGCATCACAGGTGTTTGGGACACCGGGGAGCTGTTTTTT. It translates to CASITGVWDTGELFF.

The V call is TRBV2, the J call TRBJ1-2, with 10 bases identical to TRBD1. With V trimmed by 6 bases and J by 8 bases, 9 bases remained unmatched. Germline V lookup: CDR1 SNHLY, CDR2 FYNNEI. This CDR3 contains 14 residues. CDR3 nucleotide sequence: TGTGCCAGCAGGCCCGGGACAGGGGATGAAGGCTACACCTTC. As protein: CASRPGTGDEGYTF.

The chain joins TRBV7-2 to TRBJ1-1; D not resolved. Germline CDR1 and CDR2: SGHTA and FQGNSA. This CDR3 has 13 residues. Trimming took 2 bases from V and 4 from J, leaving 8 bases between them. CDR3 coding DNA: TGTGCCAGCAGCTTATACACCCGCACTGAAGCTTTCTTT. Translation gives CASSLYTRTEAFF.

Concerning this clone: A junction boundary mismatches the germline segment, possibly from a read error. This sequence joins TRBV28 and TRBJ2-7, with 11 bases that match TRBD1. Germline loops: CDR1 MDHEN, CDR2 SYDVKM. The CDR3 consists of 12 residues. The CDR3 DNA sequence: TGTGCCAGCAGTACTCCCGGGACAGGGGGTGACTTC. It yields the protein CASSTPGTGGDF.

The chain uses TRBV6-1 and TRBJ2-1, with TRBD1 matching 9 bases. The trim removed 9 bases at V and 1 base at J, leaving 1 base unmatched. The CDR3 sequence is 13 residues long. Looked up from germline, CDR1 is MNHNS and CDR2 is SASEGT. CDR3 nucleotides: TGTGCCAGAGGACAGGGGTCCTACAATGAGCAGTTCTTC. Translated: CARGQGSYNEQFF.

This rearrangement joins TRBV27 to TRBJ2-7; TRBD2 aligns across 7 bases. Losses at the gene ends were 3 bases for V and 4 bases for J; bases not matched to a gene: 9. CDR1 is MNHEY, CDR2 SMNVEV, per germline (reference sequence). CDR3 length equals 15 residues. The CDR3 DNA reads TGTGCCAGCAGTTTTATGGCTAGCGGTACTTACGAGCAGTACTTC. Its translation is CASSFMASGTYEQYF.

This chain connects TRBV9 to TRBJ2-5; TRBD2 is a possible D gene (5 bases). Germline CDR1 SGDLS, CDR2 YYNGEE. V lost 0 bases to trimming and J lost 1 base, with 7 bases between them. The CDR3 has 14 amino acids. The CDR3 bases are TGTGCCAGCAGCGTAGGAGCGGTCCAAGAGACCCAGTACTTC. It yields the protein CASSVGAVQETQYF. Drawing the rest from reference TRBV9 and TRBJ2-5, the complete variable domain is DSGVTQTPKHLITATGQRVTLRCSPRSGDLSVYWYQQSLDQGLQFLIQYYNGEERAKGNILERFSAQQFPDLHSELNLSSLELGDSALYFCASSVGAVQETQYFGPGTRLLVL.

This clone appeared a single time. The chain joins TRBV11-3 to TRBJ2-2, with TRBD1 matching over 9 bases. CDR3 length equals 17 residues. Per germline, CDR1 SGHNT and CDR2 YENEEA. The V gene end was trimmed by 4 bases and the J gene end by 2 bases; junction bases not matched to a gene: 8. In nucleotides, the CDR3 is TGTGCCAGCAGCTCACAGGGGGCTGGTGTAAACACCGGGGAGCTGTTTTTT. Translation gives CASSSQGAGVNTGELFF.

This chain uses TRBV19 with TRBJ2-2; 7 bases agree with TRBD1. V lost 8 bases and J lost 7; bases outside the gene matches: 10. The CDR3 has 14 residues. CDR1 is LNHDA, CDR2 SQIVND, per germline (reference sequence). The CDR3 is CASHASAGGGELFF. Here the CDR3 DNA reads TGTGCCAGTCATGCCTCTGCAGGGGGCGGGGAGCTGTTTTTT.

The CDR3 region has the DNA TGTGCCAGCAGTTTGGGACTAGCGGGAGGGCCGAGCTCCTACGAGCAGTACTTC. This encodes CASSLGLAGGPSSYEQYF. This sequence joins TRBV27 and TRBJ2-7, with 16 nucleotides matching TRBD2. The germline V gene has CDR1 MNHEY and CDR2 SMNVEV (reference sequence). V shed 3 bases, J shed 0 bases, and the junction held 5 bases outside the gene matches. This CDR3 region has 18 residues.

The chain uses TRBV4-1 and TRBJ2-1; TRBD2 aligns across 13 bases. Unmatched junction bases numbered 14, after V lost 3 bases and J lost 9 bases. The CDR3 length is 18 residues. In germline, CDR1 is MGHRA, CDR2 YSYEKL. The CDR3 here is CASSHHGGLAGERGEQFF. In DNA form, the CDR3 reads TGCGCCAGCAGCCATCACGGCGGACTAGCGGGAGAAAGGGGTGAGCAGTTCTTC.

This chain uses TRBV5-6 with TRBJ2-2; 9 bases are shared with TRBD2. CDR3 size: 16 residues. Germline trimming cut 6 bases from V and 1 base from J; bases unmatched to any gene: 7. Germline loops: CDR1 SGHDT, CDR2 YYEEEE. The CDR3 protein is CASTALTSGNTGELFF. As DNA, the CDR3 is TGTGCCAGCACCGCGTTGACTAGCGGGAACACCGGGGAGCTGTTTTTT.

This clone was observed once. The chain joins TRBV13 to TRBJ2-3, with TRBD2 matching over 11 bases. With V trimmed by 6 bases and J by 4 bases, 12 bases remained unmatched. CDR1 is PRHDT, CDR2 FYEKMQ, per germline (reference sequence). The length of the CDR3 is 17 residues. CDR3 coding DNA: TGTGCCAGCAGAATTAGCGGGAGGGCTACGGCTTCAGATACGCAGTATTTT. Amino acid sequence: CASRISGRATASDTQYF.

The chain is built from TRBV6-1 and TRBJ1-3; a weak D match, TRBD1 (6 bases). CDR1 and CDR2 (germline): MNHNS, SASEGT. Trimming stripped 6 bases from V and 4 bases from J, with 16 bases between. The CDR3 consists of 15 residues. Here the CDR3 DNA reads TGTGCCAGCAGGGACGGGACACTTAACGGAAACACCATATATTTT. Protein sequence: CASRDGTLNGNTIYF.